The clone carrying this TCR beta chain has more than one count but fewer than ten. TCRdb reprocessed the RT-PCR reads via MiXCR and lists one record per CDR3 protein. The repertoire holds approximately 170,000 distinct CDR3 sequences, roughly 12% seen once, with 25% to 30% in the top ten. Germline CDR1 is MNHNS and CDR2 is SASEGT. The ends lost 4 bases at V and 4 bases at J; junction bases unmatched: 5. The CDR3 has 15 residues. The data derive from a study of response to subunit inactivated influenza vaccine. The sample also formed part of further work on T cells expressing NK-cell markers. That report notes: The authors made TCR beta cDNA libraries by 5'RACE template switching. This switching added a universal primer site and UMIs. With respect to HCMV, most of the eight sequenced donors were seropositive, and one was seronegative. Roughly 1.0-8% of CD8+ T cells in about 6 donors belonged to dominant NKG2C+ clonotypes. Among several donors, these clonotypes also ranked first in the CD3+CD56-NKG2C+ fraction. Whether expanded NKG2C+ T cell clones recognized HCMV stayed uncertain.

The origin of this receptor is a man over 45 who received an inactivated influenza vaccine. This rearrangement joins TRBV6-1 to TRBJ2-1, with 9 bases matching TRBD2. The sequences come from CD8+ T cells sorted from PBMCs, collected 11 to 12 days after vaccination. CDR3 amino acids: CASSALAGGYNEQFF. The DNA for the CDR3 is TGTGCCAGCAGTGCACTAGCGGGTGGTTACAATGAGCAGTTCTTC.